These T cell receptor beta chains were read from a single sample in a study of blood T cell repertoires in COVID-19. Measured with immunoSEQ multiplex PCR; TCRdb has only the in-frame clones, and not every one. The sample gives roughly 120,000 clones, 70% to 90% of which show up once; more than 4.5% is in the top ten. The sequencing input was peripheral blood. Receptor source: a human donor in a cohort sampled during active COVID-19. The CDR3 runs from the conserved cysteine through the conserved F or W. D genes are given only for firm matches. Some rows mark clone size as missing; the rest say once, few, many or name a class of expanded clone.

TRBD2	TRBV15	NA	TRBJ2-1	CATSRETSGRRAYNEQFF	TGTGCCACCAGCAGAGAGACTAGCGGGAGGAGGGCCTACAATGAGCAGTTCTTC
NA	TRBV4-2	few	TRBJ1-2	CASSQENGYGYTF	TGTGCCAGCAGCCAAGAAAACGGTTATGGCTACACCTTC
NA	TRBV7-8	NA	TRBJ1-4	CASSLAQGGNEKLFF	TGTGCCAGCAGCTTAGCACAGGGAGGGAATGAAAAACTGTTTTTT
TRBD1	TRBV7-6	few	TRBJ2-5	CASSLGQGSQETQYF	TGTGCCAGCAGTCTCGGACAGGGAAGCCAAGAGACCCAGTACTTC
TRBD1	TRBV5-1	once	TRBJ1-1	CASSLAQGGMNTEAFF	TGCGCCAGCAGCTTGGCACAGGGGGGGATGAACACTGAAGCTTTCTTT
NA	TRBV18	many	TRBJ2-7	CASSPFRDNSYEQYF	TGTGCCAGCTCTCCTTTCCGGGACAACTCCTACGAGCAGTACTTC
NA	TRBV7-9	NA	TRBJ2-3	CASSLQGSTDTQYF	TGTGCCAGCAGCCTTCAGGGGAGCACAGATACGCAGTATTTT
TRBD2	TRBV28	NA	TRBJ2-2	CASSLGGGSRELFF	TGTGCCAGCAGTTTGGGGGGAGGGAGCAGGGAGCTGTTTTTT
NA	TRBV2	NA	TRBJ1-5	CASSANSNSNQPQHF	TGTGCCAGCAGTGCCAACAGTAATAGCAATCAGCCCCAGCATTTT
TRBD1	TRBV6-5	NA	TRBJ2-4	CASRKDRADIQYF	TGTGCCAGCAGGAAGGACAGGGCGGACATTCAGTACTTC